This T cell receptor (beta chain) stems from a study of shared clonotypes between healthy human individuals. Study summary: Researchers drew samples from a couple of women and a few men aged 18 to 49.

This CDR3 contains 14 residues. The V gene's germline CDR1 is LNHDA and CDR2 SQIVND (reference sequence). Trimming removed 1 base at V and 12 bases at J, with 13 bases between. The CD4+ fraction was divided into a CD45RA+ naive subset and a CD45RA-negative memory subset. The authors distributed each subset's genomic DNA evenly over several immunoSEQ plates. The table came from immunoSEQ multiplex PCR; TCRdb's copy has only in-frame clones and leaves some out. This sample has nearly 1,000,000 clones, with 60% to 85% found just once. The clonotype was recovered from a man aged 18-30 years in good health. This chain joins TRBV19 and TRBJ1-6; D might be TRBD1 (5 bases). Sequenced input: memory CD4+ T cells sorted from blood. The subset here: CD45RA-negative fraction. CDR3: CASSIADSQLPLHF. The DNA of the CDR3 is TGTGCCAGTAGTATAGCAGACAGTCAACTACCCCTCCACTTT.